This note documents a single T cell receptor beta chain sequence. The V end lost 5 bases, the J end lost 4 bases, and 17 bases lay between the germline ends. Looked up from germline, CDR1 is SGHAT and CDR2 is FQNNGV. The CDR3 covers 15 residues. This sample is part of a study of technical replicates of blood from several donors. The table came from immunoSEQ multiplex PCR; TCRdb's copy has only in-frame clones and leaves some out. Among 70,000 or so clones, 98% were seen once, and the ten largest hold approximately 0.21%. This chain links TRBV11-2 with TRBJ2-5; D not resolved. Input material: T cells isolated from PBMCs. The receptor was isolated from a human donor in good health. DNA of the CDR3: TGTGCCAGCAGCCCCGGTCTACGAGATGGAGAGACCCAGTACTTC. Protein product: CASSPGLRDGETQYF.